One sample yielded the 28 T cell receptor beta chains listed below, sequenced in a study of graft-versus-host responses after intestinal transplantation (dated by TCRdb to the early 2020s). These receptors have no identified antigens. The meaning of the sample's time point label: cells obtained before transplantation from donor or recipient. The method was the immunoSEQ multiplex PCR assay. What TCRdb holds here is the immuneACCESS table cut down to in-frame rearrangements. Part of the clones is not present; checked against another copy, under half of the missing clones reflect an unresolved V gene, and the others are unexplained. Here the sample has fewer than 150,000 clones; around 94% occur a single time. The ten top clones hold roughly 0.16% of the sample. The sample in question was unstimulated CD4+ T cells sorted from spleen or lymph node cells, obtained before intestinal transplant. The receptor source for this set is a human donor who received an intestinal transplant.

The chain joins TRBV5-1 to TRBJ1-4, with 10 positions matching TRBD1. This CDR3 is built from 14 residues. CDR1 and CDR2 from the germline V gene are SGHRS and YFSETQ. V lost 4 bases to trimming and J lost 7 bases; unmatched junction nucleotides: 4. CDR3 sequence: CASSPGQGIEKLFF. The CDR3 nucleotides read TGCGCCAGCAGCCCGGGACAGGGGATTGAAAAACTGTTTTTT.

V gene TRBV7-9 combines with J gene TRBJ1-1, with D possibly matching TRBD1 (5 bases). From germline, CDR1 is SEHNR and CDR2 FQNEAQ (reference sequence). This CDR3 spans 13 amino acids. V gave up 5 bases and J gave up 3 bases, with 10 bases separating them. CDR3 loop: CASSPRVDTEAFF. As DNA, the CDR3 is TGTGCCAGCAGCCCCAGGGTAGACACTGAAGCTTTCTTT.

The V and J genes are TRBV7-8 and TRBJ2-7; possible D gene TRBD1, 6 bases. This CDR3 is 16 amino acids long. Deletions cut 8 bases from V and 5 bases from J, with 25 bases between. The germline CDR1 and CDR2 sequences are SGHVS and FQNEAQ. In DNA form, the CDR3 reads TGTGCCAGCCTGCCCCCCCAACCTTTCAGGGACAACGAGCAGTACTTC. The encoded protein is CASLPPQPFRDNEQYF.

The V and J genes are TRBV9 and TRBJ2-1, with 9 bases fitting TRBD1. This CDR3 is built from 14 residues. The J segment lost 8 bases and the V segment lost 0 bases, leaving 3 bases of the junction unmatched. Germline-derived CDR1 and CDR2 are SGDLS and YYNGEE. CDR3 nucleotide sequence: TGTGCCAGCAGCGTAGGGGACAGGGTCGATGAGCAGTTCTTC. Translation: CASSVGDRVDEQFF.

V is TRBV5-1 and J is TRBJ1-1, with D maybe TRBD1 (6 bases). The length of the CDR3 is 14 residues. Between the trimmed V and J ends, which lost 3 bases and 1 base, there was a span of 10 bases. Germline V CDR1 and CDR2: SGHRS, YFSETQ. The CDR3, as DNA: TGCGCCAGCAGCTCGGGACAACCGAACACTGAAGCTTTCTTT. Translated: CASSSGQPNTEAFF.

The chain is built from TRBV27 and TRBJ1-1; 9 bases fit TRBD1. Looked up from germline, CDR1 is MNHEY and CDR2 is SMNVEV (reference sequence). The CDR3 spans 13 residues. The V gene end was trimmed by 5 bases and the J gene end by 5 bases; junction bases not matched to a gene: 3. The chain's CDR3 is CASSATGGTEAFF. The CDR3 coding sequence is TGTGCCAGCAGTGCGACAGGGGGAACTGAAGCTTTCTTT.

CDR3 amino acids: CASSSYDRDQETQYF. The CDR3 coding sequence is TGTGCCAGCAGTTCATACGACAGGGACCAAGAGACCCAGTACTTC. V and J are TRBV5-6 and TRBJ2-5; 7 bases agree with TRBD1. This CDR3 has 15 residues. V lost 5 bases, J lost 0 bases, and 7 bases stayed unmatched. Germline V lookup: CDR1 SGHDT, CDR2 YYEEEE.

The chain links TRBV18 to TRBJ1-5; D is unresolved. The germline V gene has CDR1 KGHSH and CDR2 LQKENI. V lost 2 bases, J lost 4 bases, and 9 bases lay in between. CDR3 length: 14 residues. This CDR3 is CASSPGLENQPQHF. CDR3 DNA: TGTGCCAGCTCACCAGGCCTAGAAAATCAGCCCCAGCATTTT.

The chain combines TRBV6-1 with TRBJ1-5; D ambiguous. Looked up from germline, CDR1 is MNHNS and CDR2 is SASEGT. The CDR3 runs to 15 residues. V was pared by 7 bases and J by 0 bases, with 13 bases between. The CDR3 DNA is TGTGCCAGCACACGAAATACCCTTAGCAATCAGCCCCAGCATTTT. This encodes CASTRNTLSNQPQHF.

This clone was counted a single time. This chain joins TRBV5-4 and TRBJ2-1, with a possible D match to TRBD1 (6 bases). Germline V gene data show CDR1 as SGHNT and CDR2 as YYREEE (reference sequence). This CDR3 region has 13 residues. The V end was cut by 0 bases, the J end by 9 bases, with 10 bases between. The CDR3 loop is CASSLDRVGEQFF. The CDR3 DNA sequence: TGTGCCAGCAGCTTGGACAGGGTGGGTGAGCAGTTCTTC. Drawing the rest from reference TRBV5-4 and TRBJ2-1, the complete variable domain is ETGVTQSPTHLIKTRGQQVTLRCSSQSGHNTVSWYQQALGQGPQFIFQYYREEENGRGNFPPRFSGLQFPNYSSELNVNALELDDSALYLCASSLDRVGEQFFGPGTRLTVL.

This chain connects TRBV7-8 to TRBJ2-7; TRBD1 aligns across 7 bases. This CDR3 is built from 14 residues. CDR1 SGHVS and CDR2 FQNEAQ come from the germline V gene. V lost 4 bases, J lost 0 bases, and 3 bases stayed unmatched. Here the CDR3 reads CASSYDRASYEQYF. As DNA, the CDR3 is TGTGCCAGCAGCTACGACAGGGCCTCCTACGAGCAGTACTTC. The whole variable domain, filled in from reference TRBV7-8 and TRBJ2-7, reads GAGVSQSPRYKVAKRGQDVALRCDPISGHVSLFWYQQALGQGPEFLTYFQNEAQLDKSGLPSDRFFAERPEGSVSTLKIQRTQQEDSAVYLCASSYDRASYEQYFGPGTRLTVT.

This clone appeared a single time. This rearrangement joins TRBV19 to TRBJ1-5; no definite D call. CDR1 and CDR2 from the germline V gene are LNHDA and SQIVND (reference sequence). Trimming took 1 base from V and 0 from J, leaving 16 bases between them. CDR3 length: 18 amino acids. CDR3 DNA sequence: TGTGCCAGTAGTATAGGATTGTCAGGCTTCCTTAGCAATCAGCCCCAGCATTTT. Translated, it gives CASSIGLSGFLSNQPQHF.

The chain couples TRBV18 to TRBJ2-7, with a possible D match to TRBD2 (5 bases). This CDR3 has 13 residues. V lost 3 bases and J lost 3, with 9 bases in between. Germline values: CDR1 KGHSH, CDR2 LQKENI. Written as DNA, the CDR3 is TGTGCCAGCTCACCGAGCCGGGACTACGAGCAGTACTTC. It codes for CASSPSRDYEQYF.

The gene calls are TRBV7-2 and TRBJ1-2, with D hard to call. Trimming cost V 0 bases and J 1 base, with 3 bases left between them. This CDR3 has 13 amino acids. CDR1 is SGHTA and CDR2 is FQGNSA in the germline V gene. The CDR3 region is CASSLAVNYGYTF. As DNA, the CDR3 is TGTGCCAGCAGCTTAGCAGTTAACTATGGCTACACCTTC. Together with reference TRBV7-2 and TRBJ1-2, the CDR3 gives the full variable domain: GAGVSQSPSNKVTEKGKDVELRCDPISGHTALYWYRQSLGQGLEFLIYFQGNSAPDKSGLPSDRFSAERTGGSVSTLTIQRTQQEDSAVYLCASSLAVNYGYTFGSGTRLTVV.

The rearrangement links TRBV7-9 to TRBJ2-5; unclear D gene. The CDR3 runs to 12 residues. The germline V and J ends were trimmed by 4 bases and 2 bases, with 5 bases remaining between them. Per germline, CDR1 SEHNR and CDR2 FQNEAQ (reference sequence). CDR3 DNA sequence: TGTGCCAGCAGCTCGGGTCAAGAGACCCAGTACTTC. Its protein product is CASSSGQETQYF.

The rearrangement links TRBV5-6 to TRBJ2-1; 7 bases are a match to TRBD2. Losses at the gene ends were 3 bases for V and 4 bases for J; bases not matched to a gene: 10. The CDR3 is made up of 16 amino acids. Germline CDR1 reads SGHDT; CDR2 reads YYEEEE. In DNA, the CDR3 is TGTGCCAGCAGCTCCCACGTGACTAGCATGTACAATGAGCAGTTCTTC. Protein product: CASSSHVTSMYNEQFF.

J is TRBJ1-5 and V is TRBV27, with 8 bases fitting TRBD1. V lost 6 bases, J lost 6 bases, and 7 bases stayed unmatched. The CDR3 runs 14 residues. The V gene's germline CDR1 is MNHEY and CDR2 SMNVEV (reference sequence). CDR3 amino acids: CASRPGQGRQPQHF. DNA for the CDR3: TGTGCCAGCAGGCCCGGACAGGGACGTCAGCCCCAGCATTTT.

J is TRBJ1-2 and V is TRBV20-1; possible D gene TRBD1, 5 bases. Germline lookup yields CDR1 DFQATT and CDR2 SNEGSKA (reference sequence). V was cut by 3 bases and J by 8 bases, with 10 bases left in between. The CDR3 loop spans 11 amino acids. This CDR3 reads CSASLGQGYTF. CDR3 in DNA: TGCAGTGCTAGTCTCGGACAAGGCTACACCTTC.

The chain joins TRBV5-1 to TRBJ2-3; D is undetermined. This CDR3 contains 14 residues. Germline V CDR1 and CDR2: SGHRS, YFSETQ. The ends were cut back, 4 bases at V and 1 base at J, with 10 bases in the middle. The CDR3 coding sequence is TGCGCCAGCAGCCCGCTAAGGGGCACAGATACGCAGTATTTT. Amino acid sequence: CASSPLRGTDTQYF.

This chain joins TRBV4-1 and TRBJ2-7; TRBD2 matches 11 bases. CDR1 is MGHRA, CDR2 YSYEKL, per germline. After removal of 3 bases from V and 3 bases from J, the junction contained 7 bases not matched to a gene. This CDR3 is 16 amino acids long. The CDR3 is CASSQGSGGAFYEQYF. The CDR3 DNA follows: TGCGCCAGCAGCCAGGGTAGCGGGGGGGCCTTCTACGAGCAGTACTTC.

This chain connects TRBV10-2 to TRBJ2-4; the match to TRBD1 covers 9 bases. Germline CDR1 and CDR2: WSHSY and SAAADI. Trimming took 7 bases from V and 6 from J; bases not matched to a gene: 7. The CDR3 contains 14 residues. As DNA, the CDR3 is TGCGCCAGCAACTCGGGACAGGGTAGAAACATTCAGTACTTC. Protein sequence: CASNSGQGRNIQYF.

This chain uses TRBV27 with TRBJ2-3, with TRBD2 as a possible D gene (5 bases). Germline V CDR1 and CDR2: MNHEY, SMNVEV (reference sequence). The V end lost 7 bases, the J end lost 0 bases, and 17 bases lay between the germline ends. This CDR3 spans 16 amino acids. DNA for the CDR3: TGTGCCAGCACCCCTCGGCGGGCATCTAGCACAGATACGCAGTATTTT. Protein product: CASTPRRASSTDTQYF.

The gene calls are TRBV5-1 and TRBJ1-5; D possibly corresponds to TRBD1 (5 bases). This CDR3 is 15 amino acids long. Germline V gene data show CDR1 as SGHRS and CDR2 as YFSETQ. V lost 1 base and J lost 3, with 11 bases in between. The DNA of the CDR3 is TGCGCCAGCAGCTTGAGTGGGGGGGACAATCAGCCCCAGCATTTT. Translating it yields CASSLSGGDNQPQHF.

This rearrangement joins TRBV5-1 to TRBJ2-7; D gene ambiguous. CDR1 is SGHRS and CDR2 is YFSETQ in the germline V gene. V was clipped by 4 bases and J by 6 bases, with 14 bases between them. The CDR3 length is 13 residues. The CDR3 region is CASSPDGRGEQYF. CDR3 in DNA: TGCGCCAGCAGCCCGGACGGGCGCGGCGAGCAGTACTTC.

The V call is TRBV11-3, the J call TRBJ1-2, with D possibly being TRBD1 (6 bases). Looked up from germline, CDR1 is SGHNT and CDR2 is YENEEA. The CDR3 covers 15 residues. Trimming took off 5 bases at V and 2 bases at J, with 15 bases between the two ends. CDR3 sequence reads: CASSSRGGGNYGYTF. CDR3 bases: TGTGCCAGCAGCAGCCGAGGAGGGGGGAACTATGGCTACACCTTC.

The V gene is TRBV18, the J gene TRBJ2-2, with D hard to call. CDR1 is KGHSH and CDR2 is LQKENI in the germline V gene. This CDR3 is 16 amino acids long. Trimming took 0 bases from V and 0 from J, leaving 8 bases between them. The CDR3: CASSPPGLSNTGELFF. CDR3 nucleotide sequence: TGTGCCAGCTCACCACCTGGTTTATCGAACACCGGGGAGCTGTTTTTT.

The chain employs TRBV7-6 and TRBJ1-6; D gene uncertain. The CDR3 sequence is 15 residues long. Trimming removed 0 bases at V and 1 base at J, with 4 bases between. CDR1 is SGHVS and CDR2 is FNYEAQ in the germline V gene. The CDR3 sequence: CASSLAVSYNSPLHF. The CDR3 region has the DNA TGTGCCAGCAGCTTAGCGGTATCCTATAATTCACCCCTCCACTTT.

The genes are TRBV19 and TRBJ1-2; maybe TRBD1 (6 bases). Germline CDR1 and CDR2: LNHDA and SQIVND (reference sequence). The CDR3 extends over 13 amino acids. V lost 6 bases and J 8 bases, leaving 16 bases between the germline ends. CDR3 in amino acids: CASSPMGAGGYTF. CDR3 nucleotides: TGTGCCAGTAGCCCTATGGGGGCGGGGGGCTACACCTTC. The full variable domain, in which reference TRBV19 and TRBJ1-2 provide the parts outside the CDR3, is DGGITQSPKYLFRKEGQNVTLSCEQNLNHDAMYWYRQDPGQGLRLIYYSQIVNDFQKGDIAEGYSVSREKKESFPLTVTSAQKNPTAFYLCASSPMGAGGYTFGSGTRLTVV.